What follows are 5 T cell receptor beta chains derived from one specimen sequenced in a study of post-analysis software for immune sequencing data. These receptors are not linked to any known antigen. The study, taken as a whole, reports: TRBV5-6, TRBV5-1 and TRBV20-1 were among about 5 TRBV segments more frequent in patients than controls.

Every TCR beta cDNA library bore unique molecular identifiers. Each CDR3 protein gets one entry after TCRdb re-called the PCR reads with MiXCR. The table includes some 450,000 distinct CDR3 sequences, roughly 46% detected once. Source material: blood. Source of these receptors: a girl aged 10 to 17 with multiple sclerosis.

This clonotype was counted only a few times. A much bigger clone sits one base away, suggesting this may be a read error. The chain couples TRBV6-2 or TRBV6-3 to TRBJ2-7, with TRBD1 matching 7 bases. The CDR3 runs 13 residues. CDR1 is MNHEY, CDR2 SVGEGT, per germline. CDR3 bases: TGTGCCACCTGTGGGACAGTTGACTACGGGCAGTACTTC. Translating gives CATCGTVDYGQYF.

The chain has TRBV7-9 and TRBJ2-1; 8 bases are shared with TRBD2. The V gene end was trimmed by 6 bases and the J gene end by 8 bases; junction bases not matched to a gene: 12. This CDR3 spans 15 amino acids. CDR1 SEHNR and CDR2 FQNEAQ come from the germline V gene (reference sequence). The CDR3 DNA follows: TGTGCCAGCAGTTCGATAGCGGGACCCAGGCATGAGCAGTTCTTC. Translation: CASSSIAGPRHEQFF.

This clonotype was detected only a few times. J is TRBJ2-1 and V is TRBV27; no reliable D call. This CDR3 region has 13 residues. Germline assignment: CDR1 MNHEY and CDR2 SMNVEV (reference sequence). The V gene lost 3 bases and the J gene lost 9 bases, with 12 bases spanning the gap. CDR3: CASSLGSYLEQFF. The CDR3 DNA reads as TGTGCCAGCAGTTTGGGTTCCTACCTTGAGCAGTTCTTC.

Remarks on this clonotype: At one of its ends the junction is not consistent with the germline gene, which may arise from a read error. The chain is built from TRBV29-1 and TRBJ1-2; maybe TRBD1 (5 bases). This CDR3 has 13 amino acids. In germline, CDR1 is SQVTM, CDR2 ANQGSEA. The CDR3 region has the DNA TGCAGCGTTGATACAGGAAGGTCCTATCGCTACACCTTC. It encodes CSVDTGRSYRYTF.

This chain connects TRBV7-2 to TRBJ2-1; 8 bases line up with TRBD2. J was trimmed by 7 bases and V by 1 base; bases with no gene match: 6. CDR1 is SGHTA and CDR2 is FQGNSA in the germline V gene. The CDR3 loop spans 15 amino acids. For the CDR3, the DNA is TGTGCCAGCAGCTTAGTAGGGACTAGTCGGAATGAGCAGTTCTTC. Its protein product is CASSLVGTSRNEQFF.